Below, 13 T cell receptor beta chains from the same sample are listed, as sequenced in a study of T cell changes during pregnancy in multiple sclerosis. Profiled with immunoSEQ multiplex PCR; TCRdb holds only in-frame clones, not every one. The sample includes roughly 50,000 clones, approximately 94% of them seen just once. The source material was CD8+ T cells from peripheral blood mononuclear cells, sampled in the third trimester of pregnancy. The receptors here all came from a female donor with multiple sclerosis, enrolled in a pregnancy study.

The chain couples TRBV5-3 to TRBJ2-3; 7 bases map to TRBD1. TRBV5-3 is reported as an ORF; its role is uncertain. V dropped 5 bases and J dropped 2; count of bases not matched to a gene: 11. The CDR3 is 16 amino acids. The CDR3 loop reads CARRLDRVCNTDTQYF. In nucleotides, the CDR3 is TGTGCCAGAAGACTTGACAGGGTATGTAACACAGATACGCAGTATTTT.

The rearrangement uses TRBV6-5 and TRBJ2-1; D gene unclear. The germline V and J ends were trimmed by 1 base and 8 bases, with 9 bases remaining between them. The CDR3 runs to 13 residues. Looked up from germline, CDR1 is MNHEY and CDR2 is SVGAGI. The CDR3 spells CASSYFELDEQFF. DNA for the CDR3: TGTGCCAGCAGTTACTTCGAGCTAGATGAGCAGTTCTTC.

The V and J genes are TRBV4-1 and TRBJ1-5; 10 nucleotides agree with TRBD1. Germline-derived CDR1 and CDR2 are MGHRA and YSYEKL. The CDR3 runs 16 residues. Trimming at V came to 5 bases and at J to 3 bases, leaving 7 bases not matched to a gene. This CDR3 is CASSYRDRGVNQPQHF. The DNA of the CDR3 is TGCGCCAGCAGCTACCGGGACAGGGGCGTCAATCAGCCCCAGCATTTT.

The V and J genes are TRBV28 and TRBJ2-7; 8 bases match TRBD1. V gave up 8 bases and J gave up 0 bases; unmatched junction bases: 6. This CDR3 has 14 residues. Germline lookup yields CDR1 MDHEN and CDR2 SYDVKM. DNA of the CDR3: TGTGCCAGCTCCGAAACAGGGGGCTCCTACGAGCAGTACTTC. This translates into CASSETGGSYEQYF.

V and J are TRBV4-1 and TRBJ1-1; weak D call: TRBD1 (5 bases). Trimming removed 0 bases at V and 6 bases at J, with 11 bases between. CDR3 size: 14 residues. Looked up from germline, CDR1 is MGHRA and CDR2 is YSYEKL. CDR3 protein: CASSQEGGVPEAFF. The CDR3 DNA reads TGCGCCAGCAGCCAAGAAGGAGGGGTCCCTGAAGCTTTCTTT.

The CDR3 sequence is CSVPAGDNYGYTF. The CDR3 bases are TGCAGCGTCCCAGCGGGGGATAACTATGGCTACACCTTC. V and J are TRBV29-1 and TRBJ1-2, with D maybe TRBD1 (5 bases). The germline V and J ends were trimmed by 6 bases and 1 base, with 12 bases remaining between them. Germline assignment: CDR1 SQVTM and CDR2 ANQGSEA. The CDR3 consists of 13 residues.

J is TRBJ2-5 and V is TRBV28; 7 positions match TRBD2. The CDR3 covers 14 residues. Looked up from germline, CDR1 is MDHEN and CDR2 is SYDVKM. J was trimmed by 3 bases and V by 2 bases; bases with no gene match: 3. The DNA of the CDR3 is TGTGCCAGCAGTTTAAGGGCGGGAGAAGAGACCCAGTACTTC. Its protein product is CASSLRAGEETQYF.

The chain couples TRBV27 to TRBJ1-4, with D unclear. The CDR3 runs 14 residues. V gave up 5 bases and J gave up 8 bases, with 15 bases separating them. Germline V gene sequence: CDR1 MNHEY, CDR2 SMNVEV (reference sequence). This CDR3 reads CASSPSEVLEKLFF. The CDR3 DNA reads as TGTGCCAGCAGTCCGTCCGAGGTTTTGGAAAAACTGTTTTTT.

In its sample, this clone is medium-sized. The chain employs TRBV6-4 and TRBJ2-3, with 7 bases aligning to TRBD2. CDR3 size: 13 residues. J lost 3 bases, V lost 3 bases, and 0 bases had no gene match. Germline lookup yields CDR1 MRHNA and CDR2 SNTAGT. CDR3 nucleotide sequence: TGTGCCAGCAGTGAGCGGGAGACAGATACGCAGTATTTT. Protein product: CASSERETDTQYF.

The gene calls are TRBV12-5 and TRBJ1-5, with TRBD1 identical over 7 bases. V lost 6 bases to trimming and J lost 5 bases; unmatched junction nucleotides: 7. Per germline, CDR1 LGHNT and CDR2 FRNRAP. CDR3 length equals 14 residues. This CDR3 reads CASGPGQSYQPQHF. Here the CDR3 DNA reads TGTGCTAGTGGACCGGGACAGTCATATCAGCCCCAGCATTTT.

The chain has TRBV7-9 and TRBJ2-1; D may be TRBD2 (6 bases). This CDR3 has 15 amino acids. V was shortened by 2 bases and J by 2 bases, with 10 bases between the two germline ends. Germline lookup yields CDR1 SEHNR and CDR2 FQNEAQ (reference sequence). The CDR3, as DNA: TGTGCCAGCAGCTTATCGGCGGGAACCTACAATGAGCAGTTCTTC. Protein product: CASSLSAGTYNEQFF.

V is TRBV28 and J is TRBJ2-1; 9 positions match TRBD2. This CDR3 is 14 amino acids long. Germline trimming cut 9 bases from V and 7 bases from J; bases unmatched to any gene: 10. From germline, CDR1 is MDHEN and CDR2 SYDVKM. The CDR3, as DNA: TGTGCCAGTGCCTTAGCGGGAGTATTAAATGAGCAGTTCTTC. This gives the protein CASALAGVLNEQFF. The entire variable domain, with the rest obtained from reference TRBV28 and TRBJ2-1, is as follows: DVKVTQSSRYLVKRTGEKVFLECVQDMDHENMFWYRQDPGLGLRLIYFSYDVKMKEKGDIPEGYSVSREKKERFSLILESASTNQTSMYLCASALAGVLNEQFFGPGTRLTVL.

The chain employs TRBV25-1 and TRBJ2-7; 12 bases fit TRBD1. The germline gives CDR1 MGHDK, CDR2 SYGVNS. The CDR3 length is 15 residues. J was trimmed by 5 bases and V by 5 bases; bases with no gene match: 7. The CDR3 loop reads CASSPTGTGGNEQYF. In DNA, the CDR3 is TGTGCCAGCAGTCCCACCGGGACAGGGGGCAACGAGCAGTACTTC.